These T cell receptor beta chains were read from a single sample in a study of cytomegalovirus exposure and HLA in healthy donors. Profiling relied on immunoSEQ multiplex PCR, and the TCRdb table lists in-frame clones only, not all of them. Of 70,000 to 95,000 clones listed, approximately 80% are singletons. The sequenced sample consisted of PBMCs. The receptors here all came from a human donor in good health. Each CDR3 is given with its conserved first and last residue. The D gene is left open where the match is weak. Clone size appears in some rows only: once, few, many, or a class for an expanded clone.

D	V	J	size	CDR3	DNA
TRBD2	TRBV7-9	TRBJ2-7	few	CASSMLAGGPLEQYF	TGTGCCAGCAGCATGCTAGCGGGGGGCCCTCTCGAGCAGTACTTC
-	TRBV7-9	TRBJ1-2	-	CASSLEDNGYTF	TGTGCCAGCAGCTTAGAGGACAATGGCTACACCTTC
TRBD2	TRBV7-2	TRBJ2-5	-	CASSLVPGLAKETQYF	TGTGCCAGCAGCTTAGTCCCGGGACTAGCGAAAGAGACCCAGTACTTC
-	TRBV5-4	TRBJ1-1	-	CASSLAGAGERGRTTEAFF	TGTGCCAGCAGCTTGGCCGGGGCGGGGGAGAGGGGTCGAACCACTGAAGCTTTCTTT
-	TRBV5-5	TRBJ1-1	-	CASSSNRVQYTEAFF	TGTGCCAGCAGCTCTAACAGGGTTCAGTACACTGAAGCTTTCTTT
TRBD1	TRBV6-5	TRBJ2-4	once	CASSYSRTGAKNIQYF	TGTGCCAGCAGTTACTCGAGGACAGGAGCCAAAAACATTCAGTACTTC
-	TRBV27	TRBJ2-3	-	CASSSLVNTDTQYF	TGTGCCAGCAGTTCTCTAGTAAACACAGATACGCAGTATTTT
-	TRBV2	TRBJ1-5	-	CASSVWGHQPQNF	TGTGCCAGCAGTGTGTGGGGGCATCAGCCCCAGAATTTT
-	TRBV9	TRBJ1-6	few	CASSANTGHSPLHF	TGTGCCAGCAGCGCGAATACAGGGCATTCACCCCTCCACTTT
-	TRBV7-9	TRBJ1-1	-	CASSLDTNTEAFF	TGTGCCAGCAGCTTAGACACGAACACTGAAGCTTTCTTT
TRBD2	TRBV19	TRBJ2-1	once	CASSMTSGDYNEQFF	TGTGCCAGTAGTATGACTAGCGGGGACTACAATGAGCAGTTCTTC
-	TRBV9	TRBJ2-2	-	CASSVDTGELFF	TGTGCCAGCAGCGTCGACACCGGGGAGCTGTTTTTT
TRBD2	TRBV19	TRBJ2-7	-	CASSIRGLGENEQYF	TGTGCCAGTAGTATTAGGGGACTAGGAGAGAACGAGCAGTACTTC
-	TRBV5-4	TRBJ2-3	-	CAISGVTDTQYF	TGTGCCATCTCGGGGGTCACAGATACGCAGTATTTT
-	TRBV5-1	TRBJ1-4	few	CASSLGGQPNEKLFF	TGCGCCAGCAGCTTGGGGGGGCAGCCTAATGAAAAACTGTTTTTT
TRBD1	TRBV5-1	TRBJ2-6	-	CASSLAPGGKSGANVLTF	TGCGCCAGCAGCTTGGCGCCAGGGGGCAAAAGTGGGGCCAACGTCCTGACTTTC
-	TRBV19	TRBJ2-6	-	CASSMGSLDSSGANVLTF	TGTGCCAGTAGTATGGGGAGCCTGGACAGCTCTGGGGCCAACGTCCTGACTTTC
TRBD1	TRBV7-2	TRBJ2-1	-	CASSHSPWTGGLGDEQFF	TGTGCCAGCAGCCATTCCCCCTGGACAGGGGGCTTGGGTGATGAGCAGTTCTTC
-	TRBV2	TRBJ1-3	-	CASRAGVSGNTIYF	TGTGCCAGCAGAGCAGGGGTCTCTGGAAACACCATATATTTT
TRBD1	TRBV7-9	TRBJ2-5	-	CASSRDRNQETQYF	TGTGCCAGCAGTCGGGACAGAAATCAAGAGACCCAGTACTTC
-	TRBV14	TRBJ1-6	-	CASLGRGPTNSPLHF	TGTGCCAGCTTGGGGCGAGGACCTACTAATTCACCCCTCCACTTT
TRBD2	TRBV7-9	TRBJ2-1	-	CASSLALAGSYNEQFF	TGTGCCAGCAGCTTAGCGCTAGCGGGGTCCTACAATGAGCAGTTCTTC
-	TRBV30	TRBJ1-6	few	CAWSAGESYNSPLHF	TGTGCCTGGAGTGCAGGGGAGTCCTATAATTCACCCCTCCACTTT
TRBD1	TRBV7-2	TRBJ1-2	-	CASSFTGGNARGYTF	TGTGCCAGCAGCTTTACAGGGGGCAACGCGAGAGGCTACACCTTC
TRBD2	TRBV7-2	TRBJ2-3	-	CASSPRGSGGSTDTQYF	TGTGCCAGCAGCCCCCGCGGTAGCGGGGGTAGCACAGATACGCAGTATTTT
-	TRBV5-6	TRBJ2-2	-	CASSRVEQTNTGELFF	TGTGCCAGCAGCCGGGTGGAGCAAACGAACACCGGGGAGCTGTTTTTT
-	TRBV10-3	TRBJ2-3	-	CAISGRGGGGQDTQYF	TGTGCCATCAGTGGCCGAGGTGGGGGGGGCCAAGATACGCAGTATTTT
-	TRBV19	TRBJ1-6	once	CASSLRREASPLHF	TGTGCCAGTAGTCTCCGCAGGGAGGCTTCACCCCTCCACTTT
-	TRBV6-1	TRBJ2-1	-	CASSEDPTGYNEQFF	TGTGCCAGCAGTGAAGATCCGACTGGTTACAATGAGCAGTTCTTC